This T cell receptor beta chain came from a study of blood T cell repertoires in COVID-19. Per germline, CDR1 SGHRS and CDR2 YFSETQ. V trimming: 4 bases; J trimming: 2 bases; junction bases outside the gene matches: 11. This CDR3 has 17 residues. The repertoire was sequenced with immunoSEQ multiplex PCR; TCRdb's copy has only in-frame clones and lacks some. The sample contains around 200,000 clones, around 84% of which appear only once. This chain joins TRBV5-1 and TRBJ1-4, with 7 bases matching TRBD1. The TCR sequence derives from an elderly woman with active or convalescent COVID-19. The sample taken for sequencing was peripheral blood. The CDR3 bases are TGCGCCAGCAGCCTGAAGGGACAGACCGCGACTAATGAAAAACTGTTTTTT. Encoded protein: CASSLKGQTATNEKLFF.